The 9 T cell receptor beta chains listed next were all sequenced from one sample in a study of response to subunit inactivated influenza vaccine (dated by TCRdb to between 2017 and 2018). Preparation of the library involved RT-PCR. Instrument on record: Illumina HiSeq 2500. The raw public reads went through TCRdb reprocessing: fastp at Q25, MiXCR clone calling, in-frame beta chains kept. Rows are unified per CDR3 protein, each entry keeping the most common DNA and genes. Across this sample there are about 540,000 distinct CDR3 sequences, with approximately 14% seen only once. The top ten constitute around 10% of the sample. Here the sequenced sample was PBMCs from blood, taken 12 days after vaccination. All receptors come from a man between 45 and 60 years old who received an inactivated influenza vaccine. Donor details come from another sample of the same person, matched by shared clones.

This clonotype was observed at least ten times. The V gene is TRBV6-2 or TRBV6-3, the J gene TRBJ2-7; either TRBD1 or TRBD2 may fit D (5 bases each). Germline V gives CDR1 MNHEY, CDR2 SVGEGT. V lost 4 bases to trimming and J lost 2 bases, with 12 bases between them. CDR3 length: 14 amino acids. CDR3 coding DNA: TGTGCCAGCAGTTTCCGGGACGGGCCCTACGAGCAGTACTTC. Its translation is CASSFRDGPYEQYF.

The V and J genes are TRBV5-1 and TRBJ2-2, with D maybe TRBD2 (5 bases). Germline CDR1 and CDR2: SGHRS and YFSETQ. Trimming removed 7 bases at V and 1 base at J, with 11 bases between. The CDR3 consists of 14 residues. CDR3 nucleotide sequence: TGCGCCAGCCGGTTTAGCGAGAACACCGGGGAGCTGTTTTTT. Protein product: CASRFSENTGELFF.

A few counts support this clonotype. This chain links TRBV5-1 with TRBJ2-3; 9 bases are shared with TRBD2. This CDR3 is 15 amino acids long. Per the germline V gene, CDR1 is SGHRS and CDR2 is YFSETQ. The V segment lost 5 bases and the J segment 5 bases; nucleotides outside the gene matches: 9. CDR3 DNA sequence: TGCGCCAGCAGTCTTGCGGGGGGGCACGGAGATACGCAGTATTTT. Its translation: CASSLAGGHGDTQYF.

This clonotype was recorded many times. The chain recombines TRBV6-5 with TRBJ2-7, with a weak D call TRBD1 (6 bases). This CDR3 is built from 14 residues. V was clipped by 0 bases and J by 3 bases, with 9 bases between them. Germline lookup yields CDR1 MNHEY and CDR2 SVGAGI. For the CDR3, the DNA is TGTGCCAGCAGTTACTCGCAGGGGAGCTACGAGCAGTACTTC. Translation gives CASSYSQGSYEQYF.

This clonotype occurred a few times. The J gene is TRBJ2-7, the V gene TRBV12-3 or TRBV12-4; possible D gene TRBD2, 5 bases. The length of the CDR3 is 14 residues. Deletions cut 1 base from V and 5 bases from J, with 12 bases between. The CDR3 DNA is TGTGCCAGCAGTTTAGTTCGGGGTTTCCACGAGCAGTACTTC. Translated: CASSLVRGFHEQYF.

The gene calls are TRBV4-1 and TRBJ2-7; 9 bases line up with TRBD1. The length of the CDR3 is 15 residues. The J segment lost 3 bases and the V segment lost 0 bases, leaving 3 bases of the junction unmatched. CDR1 and CDR2 from the germline V gene are MGHRA and YSYEKL. The CDR3 here is CASSQDRDRDYEQYF. The CDR3 nucleotides read TGCGCCAGCAGCCAAGACCGGGACAGGGACTACGAGCAGTACTTC.

The J gene is TRBJ1-1, the V gene TRBV7-2; D gene ambiguous. The CDR3 is 11 residues long. Germline V gene lookup returns CDR1 SGHTA and CDR2 FQGNSA. The germline V and J ends were trimmed by 5 bases and 7 bases, with 8 bases remaining between them. Written as DNA, the CDR3 is TGTGCCAGCAGCCCTGGATTTGAAGCTTTCTTT. This translates into CASSPGFEAFF.

The chain carries TRBV15 and TRBJ1-1, with 7 bases fitting TRBD1. CDR1 is LNHNV, CDR2 YYDKDF, per germline (reference sequence). The CDR3 is 15 amino acids. V was pared by 3 bases and J by 1 base, with 5 bases of the junction left unmatched. The CDR3 is CATSSRQGGNTEAFF. The CDR3 bases are TGTGCCACCAGCAGCAGACAGGGCGGGAACACTGAAGCTTTCTTT.

This rearrangement joins TRBV29-1 to TRBJ1-1; D not certain. This CDR3 is built from 8 residues. Germline V gene data show CDR1 as SQVTM and CDR2 as ANQGSEA. Trimming shortened V by 3 bases and J by 11 bases, and 4 bases separated the two germline ends. CDR3: CSVDPAFF. The CDR3 DNA reads TGCAGCGTTGATCCGGCTTTCTTT.